This T cell receptor (beta chain) is from a study of identical twins. Broader study findings: Modeled out-of-frame TCR alpha sharing in monozygotic twins fell below observed levels.

The CDR3 spans 13 residues. V was cut by 4 bases and J by 1 base, with 6 bases left in between. Per germline, CDR1 SGHRS and CDR2 YFSETQ. Each CDR3 protein gets one entry after TCRdb re-called the 5' RACE reads with MiXCR. Seen here are 430,000 or so distinct CDR3 sequences, 20% to 25% observed once, and the top ten hold 2.9%. In its sample, this clonotype was seen a few times. Its antigen is unidentified. The same data also went into a second study, on T cells expressing NK-cell markers.

The V call is TRBV5-1, the J call TRBJ1-3; D is uncertain. The sequence was obtained from a woman younger than 30 in good health. The sample taken for sequencing was CD4+ T cells sorted from blood. CDR3 nucleotides: TGCGCCAGCAGCGAGAGGTCTGGAAACACCATATATTTT. This translates into CASSERSGNTIYF.